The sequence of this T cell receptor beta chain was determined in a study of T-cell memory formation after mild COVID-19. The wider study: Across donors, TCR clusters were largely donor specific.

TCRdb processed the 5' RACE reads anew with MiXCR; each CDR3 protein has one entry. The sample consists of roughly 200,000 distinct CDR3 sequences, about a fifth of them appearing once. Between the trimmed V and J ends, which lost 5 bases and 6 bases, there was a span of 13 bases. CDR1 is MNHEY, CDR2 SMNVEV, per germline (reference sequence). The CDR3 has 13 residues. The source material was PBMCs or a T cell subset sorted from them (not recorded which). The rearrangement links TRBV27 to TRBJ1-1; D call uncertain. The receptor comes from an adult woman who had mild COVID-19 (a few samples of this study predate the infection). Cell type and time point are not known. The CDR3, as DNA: TGTGCCAGCAGTCCTGGACGGTTCGCTGAAGCTTTCTTT. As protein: CASSPGRFAEAFF.